Below are 11 T cell receptor beta chains sequenced from a single sample in a study of T cell responses to AZD1222 COVID-19 vaccine. Measured with immunoSEQ multiplex PCR; TCRdb has only the in-frame clones, and not every one. The sample includes some 75,000 clones, approximately 90% of them seen just once. Sequencing used peripheral blood, obtained on day 0 of AZD1222 vaccination. These receptors were taken from an adult in good health.

This rearrangement joins TRBV19 to TRBJ2-3, with D unresolved. Germline lookup yields CDR1 LNHDA and CDR2 SQIVND (reference sequence). V lost 10 bases to trimming and J lost 1 base, with 12 bases between them. The CDR3 totals 13 residues. CDR3 amino acids: CATRRKGTDTQYF. The CDR3 coding sequence is TGTGCCACCCGGAGAAAGGGCACAGATACGCAGTATTTT.

The rearrangement links TRBV11-2 to TRBJ1-3, with no clear D. Germline loops: CDR1 SGHAT, CDR2 FQNNGV. CDR3 length equals 14 residues. Trimming stripped 5 bases from V and 2 bases from J, with 10 bases between. The CDR3 spells CASSAAIAGNTIYF. The CDR3, as DNA: TGTGCCAGCAGCGCGGCCATTGCTGGAAACACCATATATTTT.

The rearrangement uses TRBV6-1 and TRBJ1-4; TRBD1 is a possible D gene (5 bases). Trimming shortened V by 3 bases and J by 12 bases, and 14 bases separated the two germline ends. The CDR3 covers 13 residues. The germline V gene encodes CDR1 MNHNS and CDR2 SASEGT. The CDR3 spells CASSDYQGWELFF. The CDR3 DNA reads TGTGCCAGCAGTGATTATCAGGGTTGGGAACTGTTTTTT.

The chain is built from TRBV5-6 and TRBJ2-6; a weak D match, TRBD1 (6 bases). Germline loops: CDR1 SGHDT, CDR2 YYEEEE. The CDR3 has 19 amino acids. V lost 2 bases and J lost 3, with 21 bases in between. CDR3: CASSFWGQGPSYGANVLTF. As DNA, the CDR3 is TGTGCCAGCAGCTTTTGGGGGCAGGGGCCTTCTTATGGGGCCAACGTCCTGACTTTC.

The CDR3 sequence: CASSGRDSDEQFF. The CDR3 nucleotides are TGCGCCAGCAGTGGGCGGGACTCCGATGAGCAGTTCTTC. This rearrangement joins TRBV10-1 to TRBJ2-1; D perhaps matches TRBD2 (6 bases). This CDR3 has 13 residues. Germline V gene data show CDR1 as WNHNN and CDR2 as SYGVQD (reference sequence). Trimming removed 4 bases at V and 8 bases at J, with 12 bases between.

The rearrangement joins TRBV11-3 to TRBJ2-2; 8 nucleotides align to TRBD1. The trim removed 5 bases at V and 6 bases at J, leaving 5 bases unmatched. Germline loops: CDR1 SGHNT, CDR2 YENEEA. The length of the CDR3 is 14 residues. CDR3 nucleotides: TGTGCCAGCAGCCCCCAGACAGGGGCCGGGGAGCTGTTTTTT. It codes for CASSPQTGAGELFF.

In DNA, the CDR3 is TGTGCCAGCAGCCTCCGGGACAGTTTCCCCTACACCTTC. This sequence encodes CASSLRDSFPYTF. The V call is TRBV6-5, the J call TRBJ1-2; 7 positions match TRBD1. The trim removed 6 bases at V and 10 bases at J, leaving 11 bases unmatched. Germline-derived CDR1 and CDR2 are MNHEY and SVGAGI. CDR3 length: 13 residues.

This clone was picked up a small number of times. This rearrangement joins TRBV9 to TRBJ2-5, with D perhaps matching TRBD1 (6 bases). V lost 0 bases to trimming and J lost 7 bases, with 13 bases between them. The germline V gene has CDR1 SGDLS and CDR2 YYNGEE. The CDR3 sequence is 14 residues long. The CDR3 sequence: CASSVVQEGGTQYF. The CDR3 DNA sequence: TGTGCCAGCAGCGTAGTCCAGGAAGGGGGGACCCAGTACTTC.

The chain combines TRBV19 with TRBJ2-7, with D unclear. Per germline, CDR1 LNHDA and CDR2 SQIVND (reference sequence). V was clipped by 2 bases and J by 7 bases, with 18 bases between them. The CDR3 is 15 amino acids. CDR3 nucleotide sequence: TGTGCCAGTAGTATAAAGGCCCTCAATCCGTGGGAGCAGTACTTC. This gives the protein CASSIKALNPWEQYF.

V gene TRBV30 combines with J gene TRBJ1-2; 7 bases map to TRBD1. Trimming took 4 bases from V and 4 from J; bases not matched to a gene: 9. CDR3 length equals 14 residues. Germline values: CDR1 GTSNPN, CDR2 SVGIG (reference sequence). Here the CDR3 reads CAWTTNRGTYGYTF. Written as DNA, the CDR3 is TGTGCCTGGACCACCAACAGGGGTACCTATGGCTACACCTTC.

This clone appeared once. V gene TRBV30 combines with J gene TRBJ2-2; maybe TRBD1 (5 bases). V lost 1 base to trimming and J lost 12 bases, with 18 bases between them. Germline loops: CDR1 GTSNPN, CDR2 SVGIG (reference sequence). CDR3 length equals 14 residues. The CDR3 bases are TGTGCCTGGAGTGGGGGCCTCGGCCGGGTGAAGCTGTTTTTT. Its translation is CAWSGGLGRVKLFF.